The sequence of this T cell receptor (beta chain) was determined in a study of CD8 T cells in ankylosing spondylitis (dated by TCRdb to 2016 to 2017). In terms of the full investigation: To find TCR variants linked to disease, the study profiled T cell receptor beta repertoires in ankylosing spondylitis patients and healthy donors. Peripheral blood samples were taken, and synovial fluid was additionally collected from ankylosing spondylitis patients. In total, the full study cohort was made up of 100 to 140 healthy donors and 25 to 30 ankylosing spondylitis patients. Overall study results and their limits: The disease-linked clones were reported to be significantly enriched in matched synovial fluid samples from ankylosing spondylitis patients. Some motif variants were previously reported in synovial fluid and blood of reactive arthritis patients, suggesting common disease-initiation mechanisms. The disease-linked clones showed a CD8+ phenotype and occurred at relatively low frequencies in peripheral blood. Blood from ankylosing spondylitis patients appeared to be characterized by a TCR beta motif made up of about 8 highly homologous amino acid variants.

This clonotype was detected ten times or more. Its antigen is unknown. Base qualities are missing; no much larger clone stands one base away. The run used an Illumina HiSeq 2500. TCR beta libraries were prepared by quantitative 5'-RACE with molecular barcodes. In the authors' own workflow: To identify disease-linked TCR variants, a new computational method was used, one built on a probabilistic model of VDJ rearrangement. The raw public data were reprocessed by TCRdb itself: fastp quality trimming at Q25, MiXCR clonotype calling, in-frame beta chains only. Identical CDR3 protein sequences are pooled into one entry, listed with their most common genes and DNA. What appears here as the V and J calls and clone size reflects TCRdb's work, not the paper's. Across this sample there are hundreds of thousands of distinct CDR3 sequences, with about 11% seen only once. The top ten constitute approximately 0.51% of the sample.

Looking up the germline V gene (reference sequence) yields CDR1 SEHNR and CDR2 FQNEAQ. V lost 4 bases and J lost 2 bases; the stretch between them is 8 bases long. CDR3 length: 13 amino acids, cysteine to phenylalanine. Just CDR3 DNA is preserved here, 39 bases in frame from base 1. The sequence joins TRBV7-9 to TRBJ1-2, with no confidently assigned D gene. The sample comprised blood, either unsorted or a sorted T cell fraction (not recorded which). The sequence was obtained from a male donor with ankylosing spondylitis. This receptor carries the CDR3 CASSSQKNYGYTF. The DNA is TGTGCCAGCAGCTCCCAAAAGAACTATGGCTACACCTTC.